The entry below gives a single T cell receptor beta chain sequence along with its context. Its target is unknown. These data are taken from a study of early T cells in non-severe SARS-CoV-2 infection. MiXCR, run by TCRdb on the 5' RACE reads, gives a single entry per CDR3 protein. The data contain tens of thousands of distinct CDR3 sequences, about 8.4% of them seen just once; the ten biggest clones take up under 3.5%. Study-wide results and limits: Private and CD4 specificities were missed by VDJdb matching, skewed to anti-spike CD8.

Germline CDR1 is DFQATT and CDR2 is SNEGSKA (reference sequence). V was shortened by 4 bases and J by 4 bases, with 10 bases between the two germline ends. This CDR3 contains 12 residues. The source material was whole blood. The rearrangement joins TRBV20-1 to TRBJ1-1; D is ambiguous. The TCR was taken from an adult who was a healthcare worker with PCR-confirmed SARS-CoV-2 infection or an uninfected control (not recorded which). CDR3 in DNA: TGCAGTGCTACACGGCGGGGCACTGAAGCTTTCTTT. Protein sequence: CSATRRGTEAFF.